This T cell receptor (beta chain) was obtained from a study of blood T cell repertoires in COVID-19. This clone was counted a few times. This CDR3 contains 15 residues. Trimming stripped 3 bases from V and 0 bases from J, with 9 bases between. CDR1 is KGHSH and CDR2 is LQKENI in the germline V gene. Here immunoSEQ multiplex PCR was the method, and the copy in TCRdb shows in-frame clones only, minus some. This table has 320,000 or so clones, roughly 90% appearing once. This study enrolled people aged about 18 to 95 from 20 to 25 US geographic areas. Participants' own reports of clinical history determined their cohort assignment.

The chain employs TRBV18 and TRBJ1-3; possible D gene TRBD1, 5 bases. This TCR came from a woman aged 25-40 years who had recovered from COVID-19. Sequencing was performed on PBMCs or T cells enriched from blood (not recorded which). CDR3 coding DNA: TGTGCCAGCTCACCTGACAGAATCTCTGGAAACACCATATATTTT. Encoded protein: CASSPDRISGNTIYF.